Below are 25 T cell receptor beta chains sequenced from a single sample in a study of cytomegalovirus exposure and HLA in healthy donors. Use of 60 Vbeta and 13 Jbeta primers characterized the PCR. Here immunoSEQ multiplex PCR was the method, and the copy in TCRdb shows in-frame clones only, minus some. The sample includes about 110,000 clones, less than 85% of them seen just once. Input material: PBMCs. These receptors all come from a man younger than 40 in good health and CMV-seropositive.

On this clone itself: The conserved phenylalanine or tryptophan normally closing the CDR3 is absent here, so this likely arose from a read error. This chain links TRBV11-2 with TRBJ2-7, with 11 bases identical to TRBD2. The CDR3 consists of 15 residues. Losses at the gene ends were 3 bases for V and 6 bases for J; bases not matched to a gene: 7. The germline V gene encodes CDR1 SGHAT and CDR2 FQNNGV. The CDR3: CASSLHSSGGAEQYL. The CDR3 DNA reads as TGTGCCAGCAGCTTGCATAGTAGCGGGGGGGCCGAGCAGTACCTC.

CDR3 residues: CASSLRGMETQYF. As DNA, the CDR3 is TGTGCCAGCAGCTTGAGGGGGATGGAGACCCAGTACTTC. The J gene is TRBJ2-5, the V gene TRBV11-2, with a tentative D call TRBD1 (6 bases). Trimming removed 3 bases at V and 5 bases at J, with 10 bases between. In germline, CDR1 is SGHAT, CDR2 FQNNGV. There are 13 residues in the CDR3.

V usage is TRBV7-2 and J usage is TRBJ2-5, with TRBD1 as a possible D gene (5 bases). The CDR3 runs 14 residues. Germline-derived CDR1 and CDR2 are SGHTA and FQGNSA. V was clipped by 4 bases and J by 4 bases, with 13 bases between them. This chain's CDR3 is CASSSRQFGETQYF. For the CDR3, the DNA is TGTGCCAGCAGCTCGAGACAGTTCGGAGAGACCCAGTACTTC.

V usage is TRBV4-3 and J usage is TRBJ2-7, with a possible D match to TRBD2 (5 bases). Germline V gene data show CDR1 as LGHNA and CDR2 as YSLEER. CDR3 size: 15 residues. Trimming shortened V by 3 bases and J by 0 bases, and 12 bases separated the two germline ends. CDR3 in DNA: TGCGCCAGCAGCCATGGATCTCGGGGCTCCTACGAGCAGTACTTC. It specifies CASSHGSRGSYEQYF.

CDR3 sequence reads: CASSKGRGFDYGYTF. CDR3 DNA sequence: TGTGCCAGCAGCAAAGGTCGGGGATTTGACTATGGCTACACCTTC. The chain couples TRBV21-1 to TRBJ1-2. TRBV21-1 constitutes a pseudogene. The CDR3 sequence is 15 residues long.

The gene calls are TRBV7-2 and TRBJ1-2; D call uncertain. Per germline, CDR1 SGHTA and CDR2 FQGNSA. The CDR3 spans 18 residues. Deletions cut 1 base from V and 1 base from J, with 19 bases between. The CDR3 DNA sequence: TGTGCCAGCAGCTTAGTAACGGGAACTAGAAGCAGTAACTATGGCTACACCTTC. This sequence encodes CASSLVTGTRSSNYGYTF. The whole variable domain, remainder taken from reference TRBV7-2 and TRBJ1-2, is GAGVSQSPSNKVTEKGKDVELRCDPISGHTALYWYRQSLGQGLEFLIYFQGNSAPDKSGLPSDRFSAERTGGSVSTLTIQRTQQEDSAVYLCASSLVTGTRSSNYGYTFGSGTRLTVV.

The chain couples TRBV5-1 to TRBJ1-1; D might be TRBD1 (5 bases). V was pared by 4 bases and J by 0 bases, with 16 bases between. The CDR3 is 16 amino acids. Germline CDR1 is SGHRS and CDR2 is YFSETQ. CDR3 amino acids: CASSRRGSLMNTEAFF. DNA for the CDR3: TGCGCCAGCAGCCGGAGGGGAAGTCTAATGAACACTGAAGCTTTCTTT.

The DNA for the CDR3 is TGTGCCAGCAGCTTAGGACAGGGGGGATACGAGCAGTACTTC. Protein product: CASSLGQGGYEQYF. The genes are TRBV7-2 and TRBJ2-5, with 9 bases fitting TRBD1. The J call may be faulty, since TRBJ2-7 better matches the DNA end. This CDR3 contains 14 residues. In germline, CDR1 is SGHTA, CDR2 FQGNSA.

J is TRBJ1-4 and V is TRBV5-6; no clear D. The CDR3 sequence is 13 residues long. Germline CDR1 reads SGHDT; CDR2 reads YYEEEE. The V gene lost 1 base and the J gene lost 7 bases, with 8 bases spanning the gap. The CDR3 spells CASSLLGSEKLFF. The DNA for the CDR3 is TGTGCCAGCAGCTTGTTGGGGAGTGAAAAACTGTTTTTT.

The chain joins TRBV6-1 to TRBJ2-1; 11 bases align to TRBD2. The CDR3 spans 15 residues. Per the germline V gene, CDR1 is MNHNS and CDR2 is SASEGT. V lost 4 bases to trimming and J lost 4 bases; unmatched junction nucleotides: 3. In DNA, the CDR3 is TGTGCCAGCAGTGGTATAGCGGGGGGGTACAATGAGCAGTTCTTC. It translates to CASSGIAGGYNEQFF.

This chain links TRBV19 with TRBJ2-7, with 8 nucleotides matching TRBD2. There are 15 residues in the CDR3. J gave up 2 bases and V 6 bases, and 9 bases lay outside the gene matches. Germline values: CDR1 LNHDA, CDR2 SQIVND (reference sequence). CDR3 region: CASSPGSGATYEQYF. In DNA, the CDR3 is TGTGCCAGTAGCCCGGGTAGCGGGGCCACCTACGAGCAGTACTTC.

Of note for this clone: One end of the junction varies from germline; a read error may be responsible. This chain uses TRBV7-2 with TRBJ1-3; TRBD1 is a possible D gene (5 bases). Germline V lookup: CDR1 SGHTA, CDR2 FQGNSA. The CDR3 covers 16 residues. For the CDR3, the DNA is TGTGCCAGCAGCTCTTTACAGGCCCGCTCTAGAAACACCATATATTTT. Protein sequence: CASSSLQARSRNTIYF. Using reference TRBV7-2 and TRBJ1-3 for the parts outside the CDR3, the full variable domain is GAGVSQSPSNKVTEKGKDVELRCDPISGHTALYWYRQSLGQGLEFLIYFQGNSAPDKSGLPSDRFSAERTGGSVSTLTIQRTQQEDSAVYLCASSSLQARSRNTIYFGEGSWLTVV.

This clone was counted between two and nine times. This sequence joins TRBV6-4 and TRBJ1-6; no clear D gene. Trimming pared 2 bases from V and 10 bases from J, leaving 9 bases between. CDR3 length equals 13 residues. The germline V gene has CDR1 MRHNA and CDR2 SNTAGT. In DNA, the CDR3 is TGTGCCAGCAGTGACAGCCGAAACTCACCCCTCCACTTT. Amino acids: CASSDSRNSPLHF.

This clone was counted a few times. Written as DNA, the CDR3 is TGCAGCGCCAGTGGGGAGGTTGGCTACACCTTC. Encoded protein: CSASGEVGYTF. The rearrangement links TRBV29-1 to TRBJ1-2, with D hard to call. The CDR3 sequence is 11 residues long. Trimming removed 7 bases at V and 7 bases at J, with 13 bases between. The germline V gene encodes CDR1 SQVTM and CDR2 ANQGSEA. Looking up the rest from reference TRBV29-1 and TRBJ1-2 gives the full variable domain: SAVISQKPSRDICQRGTSLTIQCQVDSQVTMMFWYRQQPGQSLTLIATANQGSEATYESGFVIDKFPISRPNLTFSTLTVSNMSPEDSSIYLCSASGEVGYTFGSGTRLTVV.

The chain recombines TRBV29-1 with TRBJ2-1; 14 bases align to TRBD2. Germline V CDR1 and CDR2: SQVTM, ANQGSEA. The CDR3 is made up of 13 amino acids. Unmatched junction bases numbered 5, after V lost 7 bases and J lost 9 bases. The CDR3 DNA is TGCAGCGCTGGACTAGCGGGGGGAGCTGAGCAGTTCTTC. Protein product: CSAGLAGGAEQFF.

A single count supports this clone. V gene TRBV18 combines with J gene TRBJ1-2; TRBD1 matches 11 bases. The junction had 3 bases not matched to a gene; V was cut back by 0 bases and J by 3 bases. Germline CDR1 reads KGHSH; CDR2 reads LQKENI. CDR3 length: 16 amino acids. In nucleotides, the CDR3 is TGTGCCAGCTCACCACCTGGGACAGGGGGATACTATGGCTACACCTTC. Encoded protein: CASSPPGTGGYYGYTF.

The chain couples TRBV15 to TRBJ2-7, with 7 bases lining up with TRBD1. Germline V gene data show CDR1 as LNHNV and CDR2 as YYDKDF (reference sequence). The V gene end was trimmed by 0 bases and the J gene end by 0 bases; junction bases not matched to a gene: 8. The CDR3 consists of 17 residues. The CDR3 spells CATSRDNEGASSYEQYF. The CDR3 DNA reads as TGTGCCACCAGCAGAGATAATGAGGGGGCGAGCTCCTACGAGCAGTACTTC.

The chain is built from TRBV21-1 and TRBJ1-2; the DNA was not compared with TRBD1, the D call given in the table. TRBV21-1 is deemed a pseudogene. CDR3 length: 14 residues. CDR3 coding DNA: TGTGCCAGCAGTTTGACAGGGGCCTTATCGGGCTACACCTTC. It translates to CASSLTGALSGYTF.

The chain is built from TRBV7-2 and TRBJ1-6; D is perhaps TRBD1 (5 bases). Trimming removed 1 base from V and 13 bases from J, with 14 bases in between. The CDR3 length is 14 residues. CDR1 SGHTA and CDR2 FQGNSA come from the germline V gene. The CDR3 protein is CASSLETDRSPLHF. CDR3 coding DNA: TGTGCCAGCAGCTTAGAGACAGACCGATCTCCCCTCCACTTT.

The chain employs TRBV27 and TRBJ1-1; D is uncertain. The ends were cut back, 5 bases at V and 0 bases at J, with 19 bases in the middle. Germline loops: CDR1 MNHEY, CDR2 SMNVEV (reference sequence). This CDR3 is 17 amino acids long. The CDR3 here is CASSPGVGGSLNTEAFF. DNA for the CDR3: TGTGCCAGCAGTCCGGGAGTGGGCGGGAGCCTGAACACTGAAGCTTTCTTT.

The CDR3 nucleotides read TGTGCCAGCAGCATAGGACTCTCCAAGTCGGATACGCAGTATTTT. Translation gives CASSIGLSKSDTQYF. The chain employs TRBV9 and TRBJ2-3, with TRBD2 as a possible D gene (5 bases). CDR1 is SGDLS, CDR2 YYNGEE, per germline. The V gene lost 4 bases and the J gene lost 6 bases, with 18 bases spanning the gap. This CDR3 has 15 amino acids.

The V call is TRBV7-2, the J call TRBJ2-3; D is perhaps TRBD2 (6 bases). Deletions cut 7 bases from V and 3 bases from J, with 14 bases between. CDR1 is SGHTA, CDR2 FQGNSA, per germline. This CDR3 contains 14 residues. The CDR3 sequence is CASTEAGDTDTQYF. The DNA for the CDR3 is TGTGCCAGCACCGAAGCGGGTGATACAGATACGCAGTATTTT. Filled out from reference TRBV7-2 and TRBJ2-3, the complete variable domain reads GAGVSQSPSNKVTEKGKDVELRCDPISGHTALYWYRQSLGQGLEFLIYFQGNSAPDKSGLPSDRFSAERTGGSVSTLTIQRTQQEDSAVYLCASTEAGDTDTQYFGPGTRLTVL.

The V and J genes are TRBV6-6 and TRBJ1-1, with 8 positions matching TRBD1. The CDR3 consists of 13 residues. From germline, CDR1 is MNHNY and CDR2 SVGAGI (reference sequence). V trimming: 6 bases; J trimming: 4 bases; junction bases outside the gene matches: 4. The CDR3 DNA follows: TGTGCCAGCAGACTCGACAGGGGCACTGAAGCTTTCTTT. Translated, it gives CASRLDRGTEAFF.

The rearrangement links TRBV2 to TRBJ2-5; TRBD2 agrees at 7 bases. The CDR3 covers 14 residues. V shed 3 bases, J shed 1 base, and the junction held 2 bases outside the gene matches. Per the germline V gene, CDR1 is SNHLY and CDR2 is FYNNEI. CDR3: CASSEGGFQETQYF. The CDR3 DNA reads TGTGCCAGCAGTGAGGGGGGGTTCCAAGAGACCCAGTACTTC.

The rearrangement links TRBV10-3 to TRBJ1-4, with 7 bases lining up with TRBD1. Germline-derived CDR1 and CDR2 are ENHRY and SYGVKD. This CDR3 has 15 amino acids. Trimming cost V 3 bases and J 4 bases; bases outside gene matches: 5. The CDR3 here is CAISDPGQHNEKLFF. The CDR3 coding sequence is TGTGCCATCAGTGACCCGGGACAGCATAATGAAAAACTGTTTTTT.